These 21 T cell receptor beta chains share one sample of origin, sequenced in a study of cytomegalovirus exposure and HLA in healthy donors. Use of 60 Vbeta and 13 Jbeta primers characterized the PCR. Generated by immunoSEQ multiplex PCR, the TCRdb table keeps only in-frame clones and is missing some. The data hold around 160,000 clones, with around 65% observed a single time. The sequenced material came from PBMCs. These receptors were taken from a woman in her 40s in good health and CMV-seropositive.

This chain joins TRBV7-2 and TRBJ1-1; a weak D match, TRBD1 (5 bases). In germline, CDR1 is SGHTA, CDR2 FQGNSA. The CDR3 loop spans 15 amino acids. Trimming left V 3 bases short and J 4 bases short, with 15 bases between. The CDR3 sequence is CASSLRGAEGTEAFF. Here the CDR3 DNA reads TGTGCCAGCAGCTTGCGAGGGGCGGAGGGCACTGAAGCTTTCTTT.

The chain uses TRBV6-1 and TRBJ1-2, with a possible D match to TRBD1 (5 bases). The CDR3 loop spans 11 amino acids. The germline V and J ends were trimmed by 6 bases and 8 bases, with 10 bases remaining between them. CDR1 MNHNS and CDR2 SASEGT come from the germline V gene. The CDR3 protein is CASRTVRGYTF. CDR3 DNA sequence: TGTGCCAGCAGGACAGTGCGGGGCTACACCTTC.

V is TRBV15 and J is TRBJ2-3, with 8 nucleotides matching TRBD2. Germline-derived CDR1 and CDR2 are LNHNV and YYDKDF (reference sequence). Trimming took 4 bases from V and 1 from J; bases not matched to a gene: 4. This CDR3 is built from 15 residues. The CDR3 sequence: CATSIRRGGTDTQYF. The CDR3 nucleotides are TGTGCCACCAGCATCCGGCGGGGGGGCACAGATACGCAGTATTTT.

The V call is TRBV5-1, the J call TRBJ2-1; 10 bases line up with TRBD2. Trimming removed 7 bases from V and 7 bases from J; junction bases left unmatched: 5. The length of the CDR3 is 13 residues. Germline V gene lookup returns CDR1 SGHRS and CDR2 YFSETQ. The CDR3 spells CASRASGSNEQFF. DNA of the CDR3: TGCGCCAGCCGGGCTAGCGGGAGTAATGAGCAGTTCTTC. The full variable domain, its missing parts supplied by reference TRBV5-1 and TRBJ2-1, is KAGVTQTPRYLIKTRGQQVTLSCSPISGHRSVSWYQQTPGQGLQFLFEYFSETQRNKGNFPGRFSGRQFSNSRSEMNVSTLELGDSALYLCASRASGSNEQFFGPGTRLTVL.

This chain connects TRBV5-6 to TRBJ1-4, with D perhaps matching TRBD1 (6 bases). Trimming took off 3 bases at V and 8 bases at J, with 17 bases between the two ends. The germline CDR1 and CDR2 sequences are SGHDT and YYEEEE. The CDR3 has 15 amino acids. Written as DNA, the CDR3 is TGTGCCAGCAGCTCGAGGGGGGGGTTGAGAGAAAAACTGTTTTTT. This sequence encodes CASSSRGGLREKLFF.

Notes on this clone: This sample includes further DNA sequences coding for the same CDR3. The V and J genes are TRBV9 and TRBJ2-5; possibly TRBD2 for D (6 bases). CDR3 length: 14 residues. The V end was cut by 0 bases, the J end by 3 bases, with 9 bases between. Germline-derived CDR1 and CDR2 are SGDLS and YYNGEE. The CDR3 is CASSVAGLKETQYF. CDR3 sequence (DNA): TGTGCCAGCAGCGTAGCGGGACTCAAAGAGACCCAGTACTTC.

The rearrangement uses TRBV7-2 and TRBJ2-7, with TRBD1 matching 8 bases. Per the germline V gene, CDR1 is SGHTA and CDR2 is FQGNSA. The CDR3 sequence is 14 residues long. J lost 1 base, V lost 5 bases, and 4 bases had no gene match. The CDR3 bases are TGTGCCAGCAGCCAGGGACAGGCATCCTACGAGCAGTACTTC. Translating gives CASSQGQASYEQYF.

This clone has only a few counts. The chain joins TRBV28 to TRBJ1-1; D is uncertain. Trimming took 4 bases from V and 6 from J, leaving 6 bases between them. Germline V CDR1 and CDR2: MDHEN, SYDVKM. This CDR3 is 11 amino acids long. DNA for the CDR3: TGTGCCAGCAGTTACAAGTCTGAAGCTTTCTTT. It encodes CASSYKSEAFF. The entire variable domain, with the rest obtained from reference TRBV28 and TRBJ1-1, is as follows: DVKVTQSSRYLVKRTGEKVFLECVQDMDHENMFWYRQDPGLGLRLIYFSYDVKMKEKGDIPEGYSVSREKKERFSLILESASTNQTSMYLCASSYKSEAFFGQGTRLTVV.

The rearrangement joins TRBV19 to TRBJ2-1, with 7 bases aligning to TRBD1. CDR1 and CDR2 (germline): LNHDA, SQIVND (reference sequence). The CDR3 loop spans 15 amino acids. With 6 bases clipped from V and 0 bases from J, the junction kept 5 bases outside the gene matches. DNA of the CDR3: TGTGCCAGTAGGCAGACAGGGAGCTCCTACAATGAGCAGTTCTTC. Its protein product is CASRQTGSSYNEQFF.

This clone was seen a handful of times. The DNA for the CDR3 is TGCAGCGTTGAAGGGGGGGTTGGCTACACCTTC. It yields the protein CSVEGGVGYTF. This chain uses TRBV29-1 with TRBJ1-2; a weak D match, TRBD1 (5 bases). Germline loops: CDR1 SQVTM, CDR2 ANQGSEA. The CDR3 runs to 11 residues. Trimming left V 1 base short and J 7 bases short, with 7 bases between. Supplemented by reference TRBV29-1 and TRBJ1-2, the full variable domain reads SAVISQKPSRDICQRGTSLTIQCQVDSQVTMMFWYRQQPGQSLTLIATANQGSEATYESGFVIDKFPISRPNLTFSTLTVSNMSPEDSSIYLCSVEGGVGYTFGSGTRLTVV.

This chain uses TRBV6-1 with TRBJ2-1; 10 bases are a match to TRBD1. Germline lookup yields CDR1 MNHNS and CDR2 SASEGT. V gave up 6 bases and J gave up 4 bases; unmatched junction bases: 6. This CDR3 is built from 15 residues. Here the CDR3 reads CASSRDRGTYNEQFF. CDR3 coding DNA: TGTGCCAGCAGCCGGGACAGGGGCACGTACAATGAGCAGTTCTTC.

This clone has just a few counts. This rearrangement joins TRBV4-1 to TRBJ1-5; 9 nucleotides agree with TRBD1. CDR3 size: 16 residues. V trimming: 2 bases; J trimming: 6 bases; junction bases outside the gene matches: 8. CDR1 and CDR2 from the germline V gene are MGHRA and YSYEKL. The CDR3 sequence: CASSQLGQGRGQPQHF. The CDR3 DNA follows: TGCGCCAGCAGCCAACTAGGACAGGGGAGAGGTCAGCCCCAGCATTTT.

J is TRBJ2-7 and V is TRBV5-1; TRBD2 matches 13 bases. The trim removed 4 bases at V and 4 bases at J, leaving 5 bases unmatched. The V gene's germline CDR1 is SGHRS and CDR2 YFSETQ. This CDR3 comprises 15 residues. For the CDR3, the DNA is TGCGCCAGCAGCGAGGGGACTAGCGGGAAGTACGAGCAGTACTTC. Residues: CASSEGTSGKYEQYF. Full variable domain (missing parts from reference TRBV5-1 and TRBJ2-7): KAGVTQTPRYLIKTRGQQVTLSCSPISGHRSVSWYQQTPGQGLQFLFEYFSETQRNKGNFPGRFSGRQFSNSRSEMNVSTLELGDSALYLCASSEGTSGKYEQYFGPGTRLTVT.

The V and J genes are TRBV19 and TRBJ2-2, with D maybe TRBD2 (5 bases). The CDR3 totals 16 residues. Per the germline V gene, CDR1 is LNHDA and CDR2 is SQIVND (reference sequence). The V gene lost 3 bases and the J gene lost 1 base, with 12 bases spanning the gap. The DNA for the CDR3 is TGTGCCAGTAGTATGAGGTGGAGGCAGAACACCGGGGAGCTGTTTTTT. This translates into CASSMRWRQNTGELFF.

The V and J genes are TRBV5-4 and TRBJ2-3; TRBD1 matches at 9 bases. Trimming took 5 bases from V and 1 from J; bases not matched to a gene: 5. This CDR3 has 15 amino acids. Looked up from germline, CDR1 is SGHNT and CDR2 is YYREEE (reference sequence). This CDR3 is CASSSGQGRTDTQYF. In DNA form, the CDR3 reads TGTGCCAGCAGTTCCGGACAGGGGCGCACAGATACGCAGTATTTT. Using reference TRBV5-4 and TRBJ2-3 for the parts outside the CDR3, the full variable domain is ETGVTQSPTHLIKTRGQQVTLRCSSQSGHNTVSWYQQALGQGPQFIFQYYREEENGRGNFPPRFSGLQFPNYSSELNVNALELDDSALYLCASSSGQGRTDTQYFGPGTRLTVL.

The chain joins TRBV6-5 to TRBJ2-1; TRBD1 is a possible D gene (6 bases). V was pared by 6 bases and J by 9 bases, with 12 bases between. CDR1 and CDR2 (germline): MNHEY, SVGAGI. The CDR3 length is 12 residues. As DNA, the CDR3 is TGTGCCAGCAGCCTCCTAGGGGGTGAGCAGTTCTTC. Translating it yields CASSLLGGEQFF.

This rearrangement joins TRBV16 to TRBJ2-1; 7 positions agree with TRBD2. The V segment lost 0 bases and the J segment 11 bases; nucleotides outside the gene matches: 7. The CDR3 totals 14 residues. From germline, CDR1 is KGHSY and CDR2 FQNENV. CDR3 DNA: TGTGCCAGCAGCCAATCGGGTGAGCGGGATAAGCAGTTCTTC. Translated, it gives CASSQSGERDKQFF.

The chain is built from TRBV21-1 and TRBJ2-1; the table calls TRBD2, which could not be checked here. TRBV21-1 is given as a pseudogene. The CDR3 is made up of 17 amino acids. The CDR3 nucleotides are TGTGCCAGCAGCAAAGTACGGGGGGCGCGGGTCTACAATGAGCAGTTCTTC. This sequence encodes CASSKVRGARVYNEQFF.

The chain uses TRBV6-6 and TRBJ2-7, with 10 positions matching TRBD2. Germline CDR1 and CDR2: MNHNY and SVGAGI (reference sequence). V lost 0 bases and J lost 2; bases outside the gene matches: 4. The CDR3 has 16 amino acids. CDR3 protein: CASSYSRLAGAYEQYF. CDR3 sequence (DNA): TGTGCCAGCAGTTACTCGAGGCTAGCGGGGGCCTACGAGCAGTACTTC.

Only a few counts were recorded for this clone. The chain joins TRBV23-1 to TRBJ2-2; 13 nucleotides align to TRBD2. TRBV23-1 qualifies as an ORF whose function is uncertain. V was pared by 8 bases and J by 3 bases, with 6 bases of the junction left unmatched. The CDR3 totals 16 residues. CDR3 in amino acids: CASRTSGSFYTGELFF. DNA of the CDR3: TGCGCCAGCCGGACTAGCGGGAGTTTTTACACCGGGGAGCTGTTTTTT.

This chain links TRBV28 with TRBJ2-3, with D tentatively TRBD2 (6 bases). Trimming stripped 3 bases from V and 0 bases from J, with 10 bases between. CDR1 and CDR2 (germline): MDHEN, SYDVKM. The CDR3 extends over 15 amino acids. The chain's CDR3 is CASSFLGGSTDTQYF. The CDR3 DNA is TGTGCCAGCAGTTTTTTGGGAGGAAGCACAGATACGCAGTATTTT.